This T cell receptor beta chain stems from a study of regulatory T cells in long-lasting Graves disease. Study-wide background: Persistence in Graves' disease denoted antithyroid drug use beyond 5 years alongside positive TSH receptor antibodies. Study-wide points: Persistent Graves' patients showed less TCR diversity than newly diagnosed patients showed. Peripheral blood alone, not thyroid tissue, underwent study.

CDR3 length: 15 amino acids. The V and J ends lost 3 bases and 4 bases respectively, with 14 bases between them. Time point meaning: persistent/refractory GD, antithyroid drugs over 5 years with positive TRAb. The TCR library was made from RNA extracted from PBMCs. Turning to this clonotype: Its antigen is currently unknown.

With iRepertoire HTBI primers and Arm-PCR of CDR3 regions, TCR beta libraries were built. TCRdb redid the calling of the multiplex PCR reads with MiXCR, one entry per CDR3 protein. The sample has hundreds of thousands of distinct CDR3 sequences; roughly 21% are singletons. The sample in question was peripheral blood mononuclear cells (PBMCs), obtained when the disease was refractory, from a patient treated with antithyroid drugs. The sequence was collected from a female donor with Graves disease. The V gene is TRBV12-3 or TRBV12-4, the J gene TRBJ2-3; D possibly matches TRBD1 or TRBD2 (5 bases each). CDR3 coding DNA: TGTGCCAGCAGTTTGGCCGGGGCCGCGGCAGATACGCAGTATTTT. Its protein product is CASSLAGAAADTQYF.